Below are 32 T cell receptor beta chains sequenced from a single sample in a study of T cell responses to AZD1222 COVID-19 vaccine. Repertoires were generated with immunoSEQ multiplex PCR, while TCRdb's copy carries only in-frame clones and drops some. The sample carries over 150,000 clones, 90% recorded once. Sequences were derived from peripheral blood, sampled on day 0 of AZD1222 vaccination. These receptors were taken from an adult in good health.

This chain links TRBV5-6 with TRBJ2-3; D ambiguous. V shed 3 bases and J shed 0 bases, with 11 bases lying between them. The CDR3 length is 15 residues. The germline V gene encodes CDR1 SGHDT and CDR2 YYEEEE. The chain's CDR3 is CASSWGLTSTDTQYF. The CDR3 DNA follows: TGTGCCAGCAGCTGGGGTTTGACTAGCACAGATACGCAGTATTTT.

This rearrangement joins TRBV6-5 to TRBJ1-2; D is undetermined. The length of the CDR3 is 11 residues. Germline V gene data show CDR1 as MNHEY and CDR2 as SVGAGI. With 8 bases removed from V and 2 bases from J, the gap between germline ends came to 6 bases. Written as DNA, the CDR3 is TGTGCCAGCGCGGAAAACTATGGCTACACCTTC. Encoded protein: CASAENYGYTF.

The CDR3 region is CATSSEGYSNQPQHF. The CDR3 nucleotides read TGTGCCACCAGCTCGGAGGGTTATAGCAATCAGCCCCAGCATTTT. V and J are TRBV15 and TRBJ1-5, with D uncertain. The CDR3 runs 15 residues. The V gene's germline CDR1 is LNHNV and CDR2 YYDKDF (reference sequence). V shed 5 bases and J shed 0 bases, with 11 bases lying between them.

The rearrangement joins TRBV4-3 to TRBJ1-3; D is uncertain. Germline V gives CDR1 LGHNA, CDR2 YSLEER. The CDR3 has 16 residues. V lost 0 bases and J lost 4, with 13 bases in between. The chain's CDR3 is CASSQESGAGGNTIYF. Written as DNA, the CDR3 is TGCGCCAGCAGCCAAGAATCGGGAGCGGGGGGAAACACCATATATTTT.

A single count supports this clone. Other DNA sequences in the sample encode the same CDR3. The chain employs TRBV5-4 and TRBJ1-4, with a weak D call TRBD1 (5 bases). This CDR3 comprises 14 residues. Germline V gene lookup returns CDR1 SGHNT and CDR2 YYREEE (reference sequence). Trimming cost V 0 bases and J 2 bases, with 5 bases left between them. Here the CDR3 reads CASSLGGTNEKLFF. The CDR3 DNA reads TGTGCCAGCAGCTTGGGGGGGACTAATGAAAAACTGTTTTTT.

The chain employs TRBV9 and TRBJ2-2; D remains ambiguous. Per the germline V gene, CDR1 is SGDLS and CDR2 is YYNGEE. The V end was cut by 0 bases, the J end by 7 bases, with 7 bases between. The CDR3 covers 13 residues. This chain's CDR3 is CASSVDLFGELFF. Here the CDR3 DNA reads TGTGCCAGCAGCGTAGACCTTTTCGGGGAGCTGTTTTTT. The entire variable domain, with the rest obtained from reference TRBV9 and TRBJ2-2, is as follows: DSGVTQTPKHLITATGQRVTLRCSPRSGDLSVYWYQQSLDQGLQFLIQYYNGEERAKGNILERFSAQQFPDLHSELNLSSLELGDSALYFCASSVDLFGELFFGEGSRLTVL.

The chain recombines TRBV9 with TRBJ1-1; D is unclear. The V end lost 0 bases, the J end lost 1 base, and 7 bases lay between the germline ends. From germline, CDR1 is SGDLS and CDR2 YYNGEE. This CDR3 contains 14 residues. The CDR3 nucleotides read TGTGCCAGCAGCGTAGCATCAGGGAACACTGAAGCTTTCTTT. Protein sequence: CASSVASGNTEAFF.

This sequence joins TRBV3-1 (or the pseudogene TRBV3-2) and TRBJ2-3; D is perhaps TRBD1 (6 bases). This CDR3 contains 15 residues. In germline, CDR1 is LGHDT, CDR2 YNNKEL (reference sequence). V was trimmed by 6 bases and J by 3 bases, leaving 16 bases between them. For the CDR3, the DNA is TGTGCCAGCAGGGCAGACCAGGGGCTTACAGATACGCAGTATTTT. Translation gives CASRADQGLTDTQYF.

This sequence joins TRBV21-1 and TRBJ1-2. TRBV21-1 counts as a pseudogene. The CDR3 consists of 14 residues. Written as DNA, the CDR3 is TGTGCCAGCCGGTGTCAGGCGGGTAACTATGGCTACACCTTC. It yields the protein CASRCQAGNYGYTF.

The chain employs TRBV27 and TRBJ1-1; no firm D call. With 6 bases removed from V and 4 bases from J, the gap between germline ends came to 15 bases. The length of the CDR3 is 14 residues. Germline V gene sequence: CDR1 MNHEY, CDR2 SMNVEV (reference sequence). The CDR3 DNA reads TGTGCCAGCAGGCCGGCCCCTAGTGTCACTGAAGCTTTCTTT. Protein: CASRPAPSVTEAFF.

The chain couples TRBV7-9 to TRBJ1-5; no definite D call. The germline V and J ends were trimmed by 1 base and 0 bases, with 7 bases remaining between them. The CDR3 sequence is 15 residues long. Germline V gene lookup returns CDR1 SEHNR and CDR2 FQNEAQ (reference sequence). The CDR3 region has the DNA TGTGCCAGCAGCTTAGGGCGGAATAGCAATCAGCCCCAGCATTTT. It is translated as CASSLGRNSNQPQHF.

The rearrangement uses TRBV7-8 and TRBJ2-7; tentatively, D is TRBD1 (5 bases). CDR3 length: 17 residues. V was pared by 5 bases and J by 2 bases, with 22 bases between. The germline CDR1 and CDR2 sequences are SGHVS and FQNEAQ. Here the CDR3 reads CASSPSGLGHRAYEQYF. The CDR3, as DNA: TGTGCCAGCAGCCCGTCAGGTCTCGGACACCGAGCCTACGAGCAGTACTTC.

This chain links TRBV7-7 with TRBJ2-5, with D perhaps given as TRBD1 or TRBD2 (5 bases each). The germline V and J ends were trimmed by 5 bases and 5 bases, with 18 bases remaining between them. Per germline, CDR1 SSHAT and CDR2 FNYEAQ (reference sequence). This CDR3 has 15 amino acids. The CDR3 loop reads CASSPGPTGGETQYF. The CDR3 DNA is TGTGCCAGCAGCCCGGGGCCCACGGGTGGGGAGACCCAGTACTTC.

The V call is TRBV29-1, the J call TRBJ2-1, with D uncertain. Germline lookup yields CDR1 SQVTM and CDR2 ANQGSEA. This CDR3 is 11 amino acids long. Trimming cost V 4 bases and J 6 bases, with 7 bases left between them. The CDR3 sequence: CSVVQSNEQFF. The CDR3 DNA follows: TGCAGCGTTGTCCAGTCCAATGAGCAGTTCTTC.

The chain carries TRBV30 and TRBJ1-1; D perhaps matches TRBD1 (5 bases). The CDR3 is 17 amino acids. Germline V CDR1 and CDR2: GTSNPN, SVGIG (reference sequence). The V end lost 0 bases, the J end lost 0 bases, and 17 bases lay between the germline ends. As DNA, the CDR3 is TGTGCCTGGAGTGTCGTGGGGGGTGGGACCATGAACACTGAAGCTTTCTTT. It yields the protein CAWSVVGGGTMNTEAFF.

The chain carries TRBV29-1 and TRBJ2-1, with TRBD2 identical over 7 bases. Germline V lookup: CDR1 SQVTM, CDR2 ANQGSEA. V lost 7 bases and J lost 1; bases outside the gene matches: 4. The CDR3 is made up of 13 amino acids. CDR3 DNA sequence: TGCAGCGCTGGGGGAGGGTCCTACAATGAGCAGTTCTTC. This sequence encodes CSAGGGSYNEQFF.

The chain joins TRBV7-2 to TRBJ1-3; 7 nucleotides align to TRBD1. This CDR3 is built from 14 residues. Unmatched junction bases numbered 2, after V lost 2 bases and J lost 4 bases. The germline V gene encodes CDR1 SGHTA and CDR2 FQGNSA. CDR3 residues: CASSLTGEGNTIYF. As DNA, the CDR3 is TGTGCCAGCAGCTTAACAGGGGAGGGAAACACCATATATTTT.

The J gene is TRBJ1-2, the V gene TRBV30; 11 positions match TRBD1. Germline V gene sequence: CDR1 GTSNPN, CDR2 SVGIG (reference sequence). V shed 7 bases and J 8 bases; nucleotides not matched to a gene: 27. The CDR3 extends over 19 amino acids. The CDR3 region has the DNA TGTGCCTTCCAACTACCCATCCGGGACAGGGGGATTTTGCAGTACGGCTACACCTTC. It translates to CAFQLPIRDRGILQYGYTF.

V and J are TRBV19 and TRBJ1-2; no reliable D call. The CDR3 extends over 12 amino acids. Germline values: CDR1 LNHDA, CDR2 SQIVND (reference sequence). The ends were cut back, 4 bases at V and 4 bases at J, with 7 bases in the middle. CDR3 region: CASSRAVYGYTF. Written as DNA, the CDR3 is TGTGCCAGTAGTAGGGCAGTCTATGGCTACACCTTC.

CDR3 residues: CASSSNSGWSNTGELFF. For the CDR3, the DNA is TGTGCCAGCAGCTCCAATAGCGGGTGGTCGAACACCGGGGAGCTGTTTTTT. The chain is built from TRBV13 and TRBJ2-2; 7 nucleotides line up with TRBD2. J gave up 0 bases and V 4 bases, and 8 bases lay outside the gene matches. This CDR3 contains 17 residues. The germline V gene encodes CDR1 PRHDT and CDR2 FYEKMQ (reference sequence).

The rearrangement links TRBV18 to TRBJ1-3, with D unclear. Between the trimmed V and J ends, which lost 0 bases and 3 bases, there was a span of 9 bases. CDR1 and CDR2 from the germline V gene are KGHSH and LQKENI. CDR3 length: 15 amino acids. In DNA form, the CDR3 reads TGTGCCAGCTCACCACCTGCTGGGAGTGGAAACACCATATATTTT. It codes for CASSPPAGSGNTIYF.

The rearrangement joins TRBV6-5 to TRBJ2-1; D unresolved. V lost 5 bases to trimming and J lost 10 bases, with 9 bases between them. CDR3 length equals 11 residues. CDR1 MNHEY and CDR2 SVGAGI come from the germline V gene. CDR3 region: CASSPSGEQFF. In nucleotides, the CDR3 is TGTGCCAGCAGTCCGTCCGGGGAGCAGTTCTTC.

This clone appeared once. The rearrangement joins TRBV19 to TRBJ1-1; 9 positions match TRBD1. Trimming took 3 bases from V and 6 from J; bases not matched to a gene: 8. CDR3 length: 15 amino acids. Germline CDR1 reads LNHDA; CDR2 reads SQIVND (reference sequence). This CDR3 is CASSIGDRVGPEAFF. DNA of the CDR3: TGTGCCAGTAGTATCGGGGACAGGGTGGGCCCTGAAGCTTTCTTT.

The chain uses TRBV3-1 (or the pseudogene TRBV3-2) and TRBJ2-1, with 12 bases identical to TRBD2. V dropped 2 bases and J dropped 6; count of bases not matched to a gene: 2. This CDR3 is 15 amino acids long. The germline V gene has CDR1 LGHDT and CDR2 YNNKEL (reference sequence). The CDR3 sequence: CASSQTSGGSNEQFF. The CDR3 nucleotides are TGTGCCAGCAGCCAAACTAGCGGGGGGTCCAATGAGCAGTTCTTC.

This chain links TRBV10-3 with TRBJ1-5, with D perhaps TRBD1 (6 bases). The CDR3 is 19 residues long. Looked up from germline, CDR1 is ENHRY and CDR2 is SYGVKD. V was shortened by 8 bases and J by 0 bases, with 26 bases between the two germline ends. In DNA, the CDR3 is TGTGCCATCTACACCGTATTCAGGACAGTAGACGATAGCAATCAGCCCCAGCATTTT. Its protein is CAIYTVFRTVDDSNQPQHF.

V and J are TRBV5-1 and TRBJ2-7; 7 positions match TRBD1. This CDR3 region has 16 residues. Trimming cost V 4 bases and J 2 bases; bases outside gene matches: 12. Germline V gives CDR1 SGHRS, CDR2 YFSETQ. The CDR3, as DNA: TGCGCCAGCAGCCCGTCCGCGGACAGGATCGCCTACGAGCAGTACTTC. This sequence encodes CASSPSADRIAYEQYF.

The chain combines TRBV6-5 with TRBJ1-1, with D unresolved. Germline V CDR1 and CDR2: MNHEY, SVGAGI. V lost 2 bases and J lost 3, with 7 bases in between. The CDR3 is made up of 13 amino acids. In nucleotides, the CDR3 is TGTGCCAGCAGTTACGGGAGGTACACTGAAGCTTTCTTT. It specifies CASSYGRYTEAFF.

The chain employs TRBV10-2 and TRBJ1-2; D gene ambiguous. The CDR3 spans 13 residues. V gave up 5 bases and J gave up 0 bases, with 7 bases separating them. CDR1 WSHSY and CDR2 SAAADI come from the germline V gene. The CDR3 coding sequence is TGCGCCAGCAGTCAGGCCCCTAACTATGGCTACACCTTC. Protein: CASSQAPNYGYTF.

This rearrangement joins TRBV9 to TRBJ2-2; TRBD1 might be the D (7 bases). V was cut by 0 bases and J by 0 bases, with 12 bases left in between. Germline V gene lookup returns CDR1 SGDLS and CDR2 YYNGEE. The CDR3 has 17 residues. The CDR3: CASSVVPGGPNTGELFF. The DNA of the CDR3 is TGTGCCAGCAGCGTAGTACCAGGGGGGCCGAACACCGGGGAGCTGTTTTTT.

The chain has TRBV11-1 and TRBJ2-7; D perhaps matches TRBD1 (6 bases). The CDR3 is 14 amino acids. Trimming removed 0 bases from V and 1 base from J, with 7 bases in between. CDR1 is SGHAT and CDR2 is FQDESV in the germline V gene (reference sequence). The CDR3 region has the DNA TGTGCCAGCAGCTTAGCCGGACAGTCCTACGAGCAGTACTTC. This sequence encodes CASSLAGQSYEQYF.

The rearrangement links TRBV7-2 to TRBJ1-5; D is unresolved. V lost 1 base and J 0 bases, leaving 1 base between the germline ends. The CDR3 is 13 amino acids. CDR1 SGHTA and CDR2 FQGNSA come from the germline V gene. This CDR3 reads CASSLDSNQPQHF. CDR3 coding DNA: TGTGCCAGCAGCTTAGATAGCAATCAGCCCCAGCATTTT.

The chain carries TRBV7-2 and TRBJ1-2; D is perhaps TRBD1 (5 bases). The germline CDR1 and CDR2 sequences are SGHTA and FQGNSA. Trimming removed 5 bases at V and 8 bases at J, with 21 bases between. This CDR3 region has 15 residues. CDR3 DNA: TGTGCCAGCAGCCCCGGTGGGATCGGGGGTGAAGGCTACACCTTC. Translated: CASSPGGIGGEGYTF.